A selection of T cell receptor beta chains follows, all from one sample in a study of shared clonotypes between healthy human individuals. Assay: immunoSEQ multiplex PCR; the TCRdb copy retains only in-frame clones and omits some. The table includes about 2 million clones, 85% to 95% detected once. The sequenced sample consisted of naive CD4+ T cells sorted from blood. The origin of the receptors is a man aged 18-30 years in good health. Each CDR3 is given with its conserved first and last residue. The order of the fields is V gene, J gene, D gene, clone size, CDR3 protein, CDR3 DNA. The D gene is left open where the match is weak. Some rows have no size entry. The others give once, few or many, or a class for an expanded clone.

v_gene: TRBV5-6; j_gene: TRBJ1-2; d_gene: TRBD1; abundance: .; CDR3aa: CASRDRGRVGYTF; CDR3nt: TGTGCCAGCCGGGACAGGGGCCGGGTTGGCTACACCTTC
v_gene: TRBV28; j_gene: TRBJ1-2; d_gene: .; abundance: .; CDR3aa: CASSLRGLTHYGYTF; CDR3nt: TGTGCCAGCAGTTTAAGGGGACTTACGCACTATGGCTACACCTTC
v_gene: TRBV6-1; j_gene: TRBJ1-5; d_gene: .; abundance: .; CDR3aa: CASSEPSQPQHF; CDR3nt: TGTGCCAGCAGTGAACCGTCTCAGCCCCAGCATTTT
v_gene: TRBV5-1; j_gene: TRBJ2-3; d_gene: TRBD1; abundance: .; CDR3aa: CASSEPRDRESDTQYF; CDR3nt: TGCGCCAGCAGTGAACCTCGGGACAGGGAGTCAGATACGCAGTATTTT
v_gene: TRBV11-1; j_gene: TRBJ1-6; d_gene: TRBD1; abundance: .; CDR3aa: CASSLAGQGNSPLHF; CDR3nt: TGTGCCAGCAGCTTAGCGGGACAGGGTAATTCACCCCTCCACTTT
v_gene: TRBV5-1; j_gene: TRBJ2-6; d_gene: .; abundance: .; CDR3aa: CASSPWGSSGANVLTF; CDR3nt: TGCGCCAGCAGCCCATGGGGCAGCTCTGGGGCCAACGTCCTGACTTTC
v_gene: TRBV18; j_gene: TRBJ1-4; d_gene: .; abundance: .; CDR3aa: CASSATATNEKLFF; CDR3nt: TGTGCCAGCTCAGCGACAGCAACTAATGAAAAACTGTTTTTT
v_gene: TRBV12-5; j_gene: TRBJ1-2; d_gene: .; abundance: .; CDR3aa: CASGLVPQGRGYTF; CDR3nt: TGTGCTAGTGGTTTGGTACCACAGGGAAGGGGCTACACCTTC
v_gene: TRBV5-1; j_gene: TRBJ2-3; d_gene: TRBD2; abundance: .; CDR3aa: CASSLALTLAVFGTHTDTQYF; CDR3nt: TGCGCCAGCAGCTTGGCCCTAACACTAGCGGTGTTTGGCACACACACAGATACGCAGTATTTT
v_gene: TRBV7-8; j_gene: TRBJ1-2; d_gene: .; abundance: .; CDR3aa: CASSRDTGYGYTF; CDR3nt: TGTGCCAGCAGCCGGGATACCGGCTATGGCTACACCTTC
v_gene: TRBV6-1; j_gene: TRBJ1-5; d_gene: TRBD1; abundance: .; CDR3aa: CASRTGGHQPQHF; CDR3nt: TGTGCCAGCAGAACAGGGGGCCATCAGCCCCAGCATTTT
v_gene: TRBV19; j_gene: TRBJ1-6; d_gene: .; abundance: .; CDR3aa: CASREPYNSPLHF; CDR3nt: TGTGCCAGTAGGGAGCCCTATAATTCACCCCTCCACTTT
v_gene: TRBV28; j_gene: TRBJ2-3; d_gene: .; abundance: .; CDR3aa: CASLGQRLTDTQYF; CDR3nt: TGTGCCAGCCTTGGACAGCGACTTACAGATACGCAGTATTTT
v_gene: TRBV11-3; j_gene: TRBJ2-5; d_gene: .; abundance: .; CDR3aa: CASSRDGTQETQYF; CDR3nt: TGTGCCAGCAGCAGAGACGGGACCCAAGAGACCCAGTACTTC
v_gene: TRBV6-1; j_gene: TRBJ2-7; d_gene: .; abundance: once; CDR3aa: CASSEVPGVDEQYF; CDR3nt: TGTGCCAGCAGTGAAGTCCCGGGGGTTGACGAGCAGTACTTC
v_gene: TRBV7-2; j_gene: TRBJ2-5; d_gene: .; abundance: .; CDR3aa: CASSLAPIGPGKTQYF; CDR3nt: TGTGCCAGCAGCTTAGCGCCCATCGGTCCTGGGAAGACCCAGTACTTC
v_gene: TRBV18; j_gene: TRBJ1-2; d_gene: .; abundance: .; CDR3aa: CASSPSGANYGYTF; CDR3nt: TGTGCCAGCTCACCTTCGGGGGCGAACTATGGCTACACCTTC
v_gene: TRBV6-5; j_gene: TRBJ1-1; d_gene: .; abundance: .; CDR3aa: CASSAGTQAFF; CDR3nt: TGTGCCAGCTCTGCAGGGACCCAAGCTTTCTTT
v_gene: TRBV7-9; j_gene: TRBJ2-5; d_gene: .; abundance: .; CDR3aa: CASSDRRETQYF; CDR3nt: TGTGCCAGCAGCGACAGGCGAGAGACCCAGTACTTC
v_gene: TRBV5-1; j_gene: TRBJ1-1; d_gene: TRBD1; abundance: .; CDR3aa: CASSTQGQGTEAFF; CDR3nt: TGCGCCAGCAGCACCCAGGGACAGGGTACTGAAGCTTTCTTT
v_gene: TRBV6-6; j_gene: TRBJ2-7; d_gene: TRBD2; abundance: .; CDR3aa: CASRLAGGWDEQYF; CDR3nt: TGTGCCAGCAGACTAGCGGGGGGCTGGGACGAGCAGTACTTC
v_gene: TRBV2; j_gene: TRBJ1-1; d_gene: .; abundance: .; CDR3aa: CASSEEGIGRTFF; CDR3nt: TGTGCCAGCAGTGAAGAGGGGATCGGGAGGACTTTCTTT
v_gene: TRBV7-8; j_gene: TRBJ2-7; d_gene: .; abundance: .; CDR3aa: CASSPSPVQGYEQYF; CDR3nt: TGTGCCAGCAGCCCCTCCCCGGTGCAGGGCTACGAGCAGTACTTC
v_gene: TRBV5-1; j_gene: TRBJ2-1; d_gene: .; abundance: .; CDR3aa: CASRRESFYNEQFF; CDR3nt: TGCGCCAGCAGGCGGGAAAGCTTCTACAATGAGCAGTTCTTC
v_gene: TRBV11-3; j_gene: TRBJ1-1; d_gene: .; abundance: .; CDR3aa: CASSLLSSGPDMNTEAFF; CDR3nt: TGTGCCAGCAGCTTATTATCTTCTGGGCCGGATATGAACACTGAAGCTTTCTTT
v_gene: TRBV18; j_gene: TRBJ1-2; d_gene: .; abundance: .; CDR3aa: CASSPERSNGYTF; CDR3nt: TGTGCCAGCTCACCAGAGCGATCTAATGGCTACACCTTC
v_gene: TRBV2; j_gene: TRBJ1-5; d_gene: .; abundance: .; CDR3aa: CASSETPRLAGRNQPQHF; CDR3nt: TGTGCCAGCAGTGAAACCCCCCGACTGGCCGGACGCAATCAGCCCCAGCATTTT
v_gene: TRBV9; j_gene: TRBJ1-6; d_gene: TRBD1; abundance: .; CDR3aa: CASSLGQVASPLHF; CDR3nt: TGTGCCAGCAGCCTAGGACAGGTTGCTTCACCCCTCCACTTT
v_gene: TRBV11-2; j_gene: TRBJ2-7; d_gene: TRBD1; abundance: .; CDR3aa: CASSTRDRVGSYEQYF; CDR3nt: TGTGCCAGCAGCACGAGAGACAGGGTGGGCTCCTACGAGCAGTACTTC
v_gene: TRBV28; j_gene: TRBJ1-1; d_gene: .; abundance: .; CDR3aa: CASTSIGEMNTEAFF; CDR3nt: TGTGCCAGCACCTCGATCGGGGAGATGAACACTGAAGCTTTCTTT
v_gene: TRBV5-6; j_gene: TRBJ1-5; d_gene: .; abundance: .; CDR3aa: CASSLVRAPDEPQHF; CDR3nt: TGTGCCAGCAGCTTGGTTAGGGCCCCGGATGAGCCCCAGCATTTT
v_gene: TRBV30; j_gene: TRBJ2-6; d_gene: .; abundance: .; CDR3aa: CAWSVSLSGANVLTF; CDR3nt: TGTGCCTGGAGTGTAAGTCTCTCTGGGGCCAACGTCCTGACTTTC
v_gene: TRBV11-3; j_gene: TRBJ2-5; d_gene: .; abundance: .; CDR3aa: CASSRGQKETQYF; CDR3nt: TGTGCCAGCAGCCGCGGGCAGAAAGAGACCCAGTACTTC
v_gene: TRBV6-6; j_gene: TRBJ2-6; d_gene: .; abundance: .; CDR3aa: CASSRYRAGANVLTF; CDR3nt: TGTGCCAGCAGTCGTTACAGGGCTGGGGCCAACGTCCTGACTTTC
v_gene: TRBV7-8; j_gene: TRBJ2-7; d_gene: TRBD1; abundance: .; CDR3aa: CASSQGAGISEQYF; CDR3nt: TGTGCCAGCAGCCAGGGGGCAGGAATTAGCGAGCAGTACTTC
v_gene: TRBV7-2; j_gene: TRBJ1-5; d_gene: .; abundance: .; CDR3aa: CASSPETYQPQHF; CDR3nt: TGTGCCAGCAGCCCGGAGACCTATCAGCCCCAGCATTTT
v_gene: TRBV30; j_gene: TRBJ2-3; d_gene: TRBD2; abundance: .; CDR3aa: CARGLAGLKDTQYF; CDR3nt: TGTGCCAGAGGACTAGCGGGGCTTAAAGATACGCAGTATTTT
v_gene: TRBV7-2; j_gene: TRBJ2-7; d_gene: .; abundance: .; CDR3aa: CASSFNSGSGSYEQYF; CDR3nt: TGTGCCAGCAGCTTTAATTCGGGAAGCGGCTCCTACGAGCAGTACTTC
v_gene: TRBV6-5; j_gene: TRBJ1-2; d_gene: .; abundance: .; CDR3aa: CASSRGFNYGYTF; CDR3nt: TGTGCCAGCAGTCGGGGCTTTAACTATGGCTACACCTTC
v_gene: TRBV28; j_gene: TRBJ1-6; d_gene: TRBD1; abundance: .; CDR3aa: CASSPIRGQPYNSPLHF; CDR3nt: TGTGCCAGCAGTCCGATAAGGGGGCAGCCTTATAATTCACCCCTCCACTTT